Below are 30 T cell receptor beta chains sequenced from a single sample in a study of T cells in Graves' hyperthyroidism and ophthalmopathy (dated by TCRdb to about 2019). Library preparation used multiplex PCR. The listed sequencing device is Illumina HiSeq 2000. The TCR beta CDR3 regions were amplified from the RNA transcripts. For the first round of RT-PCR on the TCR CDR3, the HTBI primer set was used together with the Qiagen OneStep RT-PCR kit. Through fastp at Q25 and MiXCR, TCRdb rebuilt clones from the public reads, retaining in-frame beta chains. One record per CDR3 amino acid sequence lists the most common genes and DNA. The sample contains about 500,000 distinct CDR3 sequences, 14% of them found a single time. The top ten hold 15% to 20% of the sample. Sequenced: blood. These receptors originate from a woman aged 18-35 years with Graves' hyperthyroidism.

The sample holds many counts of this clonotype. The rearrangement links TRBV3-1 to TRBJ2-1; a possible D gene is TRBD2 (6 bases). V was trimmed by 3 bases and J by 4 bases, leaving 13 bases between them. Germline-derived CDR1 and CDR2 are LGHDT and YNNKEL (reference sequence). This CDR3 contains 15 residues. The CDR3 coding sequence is TGTGCCAGCAGCCATGGGGGGAGTGAGTACAATGAGCAGTTCTTC. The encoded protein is CASSHGGSEYNEQFF.

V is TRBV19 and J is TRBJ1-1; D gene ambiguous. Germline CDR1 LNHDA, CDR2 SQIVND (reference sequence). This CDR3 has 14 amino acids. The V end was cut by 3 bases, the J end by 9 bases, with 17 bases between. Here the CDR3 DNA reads TGTGCCAGTAGTATCCCAACCTGGACTGAGCAAGCTTTCTTT. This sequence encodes CASSIPTWTEQAFF. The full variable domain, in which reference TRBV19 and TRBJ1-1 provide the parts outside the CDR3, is DGGITQSPKYLFRKEGQNVTLSCEQNLNHDAMYWYRQDPGQGLRLIYYSQIVNDFQKGDIAEGYSVSREKKESFPLTVTSAQKNPTAFYLCASSIPTWTEQAFFGQGTRLTVV.

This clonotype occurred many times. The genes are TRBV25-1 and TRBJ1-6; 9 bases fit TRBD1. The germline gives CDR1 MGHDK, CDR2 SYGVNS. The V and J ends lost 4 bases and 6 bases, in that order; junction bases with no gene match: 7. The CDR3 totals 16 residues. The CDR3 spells CASSVEQGAGNSPLHF. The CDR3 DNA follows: TGTGCCAGCAGTGTGGAACAGGGGGCCGGTAATTCACCCCTCCACTTT.

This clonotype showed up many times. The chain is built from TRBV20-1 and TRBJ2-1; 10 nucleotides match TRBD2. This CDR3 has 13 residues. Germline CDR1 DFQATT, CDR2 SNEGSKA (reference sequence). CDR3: CRLAGVAYNEQFF. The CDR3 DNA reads TGCAGGCTAGCGGGAGTAGCCTACAATGAGCAGTTCTTC.

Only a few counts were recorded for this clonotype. CDR3 sequence (DNA): TGTGCCAGCAGCAGAGACAGGGGTCAGTGGACTGAAGCTTTCTTT. This codes for CASSRDRGQWTEAFF. The V and J genes are TRBV11-2 and TRBJ1-1; 8 nucleotides align to TRBD1. After removal of 5 bases from V and 5 bases from J, the junction contained 10 bases not matched to a gene. The germline CDR1 and CDR2 sequences are SGHAT and FQNNGV. The CDR3 has 15 residues. The full variable domain, rest sourced from reference TRBV11-2 and TRBJ1-1, is EAGVAQSPRYKIIEKRQSVAFWCNPISGHATLYWYQQILGQGPKLLIQFQNNGVVDDSQLPKDRFSAERLKGVDSTLKIQPAKLEDSAVYLCASSRDRGQWTEAFFGQGTRLTVV.

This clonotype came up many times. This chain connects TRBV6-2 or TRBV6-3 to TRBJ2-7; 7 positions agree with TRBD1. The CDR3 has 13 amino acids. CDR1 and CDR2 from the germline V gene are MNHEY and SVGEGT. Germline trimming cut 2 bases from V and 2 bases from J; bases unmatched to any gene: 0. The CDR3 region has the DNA TGTGCCAGCAGTTACGACAGGGCCTACGAGCAGTACGTC. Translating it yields CASSYDRAYEQYV.

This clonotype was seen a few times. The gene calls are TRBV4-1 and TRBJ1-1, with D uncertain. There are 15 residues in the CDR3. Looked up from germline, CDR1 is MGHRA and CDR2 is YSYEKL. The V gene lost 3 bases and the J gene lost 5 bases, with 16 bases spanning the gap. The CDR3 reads CASSHGKGGWTEAFF. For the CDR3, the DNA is TGCGCCAGCAGCCACGGGAAAGGCGGGTGGACTGAAGCTTTCTTT.

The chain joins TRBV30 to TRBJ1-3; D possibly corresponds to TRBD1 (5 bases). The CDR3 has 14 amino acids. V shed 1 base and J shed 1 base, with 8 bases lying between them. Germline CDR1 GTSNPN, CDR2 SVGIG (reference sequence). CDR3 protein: CAWSGGLSGNTIYF. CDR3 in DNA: TGTGCCTGGAGTGGGGGCTTATCTGGAAACACCATATATTTT.

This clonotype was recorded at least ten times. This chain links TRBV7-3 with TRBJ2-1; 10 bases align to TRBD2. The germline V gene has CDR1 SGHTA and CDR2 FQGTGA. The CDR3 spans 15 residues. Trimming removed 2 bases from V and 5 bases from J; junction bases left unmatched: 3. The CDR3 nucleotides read TGTGCCAGCAGCTTACTAGCGGGAGTAAACAATGAGCAGTTCTTC. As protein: CASSLLAGVNNEQFF.

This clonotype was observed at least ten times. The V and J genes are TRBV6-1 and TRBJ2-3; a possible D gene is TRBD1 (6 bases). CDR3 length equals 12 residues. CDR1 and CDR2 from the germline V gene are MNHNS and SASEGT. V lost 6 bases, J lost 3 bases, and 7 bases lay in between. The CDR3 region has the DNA TGTGCCAGCAGCAGGGGTACAGATACGCAGTATTTT. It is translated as CASSRGTDTQYF.

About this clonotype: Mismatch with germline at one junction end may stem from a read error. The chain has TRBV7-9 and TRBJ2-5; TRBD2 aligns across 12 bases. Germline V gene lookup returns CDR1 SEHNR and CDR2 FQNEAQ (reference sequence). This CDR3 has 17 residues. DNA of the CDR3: TGTGCCAGCAGCTTATATGGACTAGCGGGACCACAAGGGACCCAGTACTTC. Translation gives CASSLYGLAGPQGTQYF.

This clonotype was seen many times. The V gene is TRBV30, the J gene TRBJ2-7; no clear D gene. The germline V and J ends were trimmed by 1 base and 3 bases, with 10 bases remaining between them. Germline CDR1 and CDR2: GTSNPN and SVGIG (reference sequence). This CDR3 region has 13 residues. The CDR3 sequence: CAWSAPSIYEQYF. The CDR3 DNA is TGTGCCTGGAGTGCCCCAAGTATCTACGAGCAGTACTTC.

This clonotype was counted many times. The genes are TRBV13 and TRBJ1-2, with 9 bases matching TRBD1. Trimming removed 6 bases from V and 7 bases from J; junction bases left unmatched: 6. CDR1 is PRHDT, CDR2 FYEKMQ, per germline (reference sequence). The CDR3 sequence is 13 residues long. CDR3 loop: CASRTGTGTGYTF. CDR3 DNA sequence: TGTGCCAGCAGAACCGGGACAGGGACTGGCTACACCTTC.

The CDR3 region is CASSARAPDTQYF. The CDR3 coding sequence is TGTGCCAGCAGCGCCCGGGCCCCGGATACGCAGTATTTT. V usage is TRBV9 and J usage is TRBJ2-3, with D hard to call. V gave up 3 bases and J gave up 6 bases, with 11 bases separating them. The CDR3 spans 13 residues. Germline V gene lookup returns CDR1 SGDLS and CDR2 YYNGEE.

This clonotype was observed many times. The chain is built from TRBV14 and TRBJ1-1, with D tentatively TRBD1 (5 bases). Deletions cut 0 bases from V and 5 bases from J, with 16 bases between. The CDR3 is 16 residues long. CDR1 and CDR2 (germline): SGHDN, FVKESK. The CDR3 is CASSQDFGGVRTEAFF. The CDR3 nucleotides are TGTGCCAGCAGCCAAGATTTTGGGGGGGTTAGAACTGAAGCTTTCTTT.

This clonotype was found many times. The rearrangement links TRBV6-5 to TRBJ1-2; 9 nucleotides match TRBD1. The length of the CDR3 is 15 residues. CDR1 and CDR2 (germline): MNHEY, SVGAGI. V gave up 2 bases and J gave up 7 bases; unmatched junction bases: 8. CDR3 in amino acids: CASSYAGQGSGGYTF. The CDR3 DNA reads TGTGCCAGCAGTTACGCGGGACAGGGATCAGGTGGCTACACCTTC.

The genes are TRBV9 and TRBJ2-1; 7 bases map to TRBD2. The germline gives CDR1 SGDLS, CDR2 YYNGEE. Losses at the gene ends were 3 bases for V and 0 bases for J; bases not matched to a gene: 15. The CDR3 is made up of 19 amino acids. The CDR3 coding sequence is TGTGCCAGCAGCGCCCACGGGGAGGGCTACTCCCTCTCCTACAATGAGCAGTTCTTC. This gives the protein CASSAHGEGYSLSYNEQFF.

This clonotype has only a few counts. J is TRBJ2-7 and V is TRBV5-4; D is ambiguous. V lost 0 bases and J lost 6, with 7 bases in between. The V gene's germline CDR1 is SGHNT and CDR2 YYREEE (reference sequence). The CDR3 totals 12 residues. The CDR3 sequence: CASSLGGVEQYV. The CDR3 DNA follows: TGTGCCAGCAGCTTGGGTGGGGTCGAGCAGTACGTC.

The CDR3 reads CASSSRLDGNEQFF. The CDR3 region has the DNA TGTGCCAGCAGCTCCCGACTAGACGGCAATGAGCAGTTCTTC. The rearrangement uses TRBV7-9 and TRBJ2-1, with a possible D match to TRBD2 (6 bases). CDR1 and CDR2 from the germline V gene are SEHNR and FQNEAQ (reference sequence). The CDR3 runs 14 residues. V was shortened by 4 bases and J by 6 bases, with 13 bases between the two germline ends.

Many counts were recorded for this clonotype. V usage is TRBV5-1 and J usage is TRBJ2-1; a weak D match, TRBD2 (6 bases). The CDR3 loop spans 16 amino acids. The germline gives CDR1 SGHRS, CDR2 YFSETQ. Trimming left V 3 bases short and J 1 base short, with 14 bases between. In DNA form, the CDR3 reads TGCGCCAGCAGCTCCACCGGAGGGGAATCCTACAATGAGCAGTTCTTC. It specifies CASSSTGGESYNEQFF.

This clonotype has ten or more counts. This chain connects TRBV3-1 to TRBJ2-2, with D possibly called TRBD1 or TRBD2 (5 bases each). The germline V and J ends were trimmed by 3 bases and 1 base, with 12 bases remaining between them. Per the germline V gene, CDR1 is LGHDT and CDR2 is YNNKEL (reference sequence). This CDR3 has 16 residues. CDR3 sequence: CASSHGKGRNTGELFF. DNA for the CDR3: TGTGCCAGCAGCCATGGGAAGGGGAGGAACACCGGGGAGCTGTTTTTT.

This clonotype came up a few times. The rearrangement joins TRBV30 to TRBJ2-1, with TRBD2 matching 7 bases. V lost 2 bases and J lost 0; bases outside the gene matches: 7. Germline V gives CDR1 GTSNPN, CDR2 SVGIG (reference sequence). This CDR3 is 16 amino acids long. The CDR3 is CAWSLSGVASYNEQFF. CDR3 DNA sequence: TGTGCCTGGAGTCTCAGCGGGGTAGCCTCCTACAATGAGCAGTTCTTC.

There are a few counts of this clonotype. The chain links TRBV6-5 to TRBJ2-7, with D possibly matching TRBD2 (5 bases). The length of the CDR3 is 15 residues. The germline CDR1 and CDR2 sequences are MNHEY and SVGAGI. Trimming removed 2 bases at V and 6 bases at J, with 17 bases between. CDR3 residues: CASSYGLALSREQYF. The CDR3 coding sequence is TGTGCCAGCAGTTACGGGCTAGCCCTAAGTCGCGAGCAGTACTTC.

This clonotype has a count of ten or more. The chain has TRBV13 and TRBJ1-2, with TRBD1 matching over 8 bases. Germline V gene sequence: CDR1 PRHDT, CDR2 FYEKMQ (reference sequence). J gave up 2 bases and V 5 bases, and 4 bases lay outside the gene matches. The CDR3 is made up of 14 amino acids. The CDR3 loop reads CASSTGQVNYGYTF. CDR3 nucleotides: TGTGCCAGCAGCACGGGACAGGTCAACTATGGCTACACCTTC.

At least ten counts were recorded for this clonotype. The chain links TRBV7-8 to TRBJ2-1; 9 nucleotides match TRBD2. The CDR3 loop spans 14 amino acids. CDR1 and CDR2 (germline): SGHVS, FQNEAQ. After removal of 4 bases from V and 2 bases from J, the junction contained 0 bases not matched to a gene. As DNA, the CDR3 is TGTGCCAGCAGCTCTAGCGGGACCTACAATGAGCAGTTCTTC. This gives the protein CASSSSGTYNEQFF.

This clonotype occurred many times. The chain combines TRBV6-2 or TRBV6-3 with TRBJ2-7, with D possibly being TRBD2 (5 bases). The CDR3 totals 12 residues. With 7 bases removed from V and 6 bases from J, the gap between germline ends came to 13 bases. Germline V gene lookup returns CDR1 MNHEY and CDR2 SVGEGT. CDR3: CASNGSPREQYF. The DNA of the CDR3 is TGTGCCAGCAATGGGAGTCCTCGCGAGCAGTACTTC.

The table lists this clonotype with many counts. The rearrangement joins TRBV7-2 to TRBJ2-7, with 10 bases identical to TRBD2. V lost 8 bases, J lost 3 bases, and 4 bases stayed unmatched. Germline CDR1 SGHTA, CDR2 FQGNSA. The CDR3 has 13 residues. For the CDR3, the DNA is TGTGCCAGCGGAGAGCGGGAGGGCTACGAGCAGTACTTC. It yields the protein CASGEREGYEQYF.

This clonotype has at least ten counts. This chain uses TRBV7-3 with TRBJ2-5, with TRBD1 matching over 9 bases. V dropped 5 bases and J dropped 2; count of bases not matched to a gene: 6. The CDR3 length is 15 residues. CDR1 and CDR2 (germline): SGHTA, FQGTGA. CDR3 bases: TGTGCCAGCAGCCGACAGGGGGGTGGGCAAGAGACCCAGTACTTC. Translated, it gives CASSRQGGGQETQYF.

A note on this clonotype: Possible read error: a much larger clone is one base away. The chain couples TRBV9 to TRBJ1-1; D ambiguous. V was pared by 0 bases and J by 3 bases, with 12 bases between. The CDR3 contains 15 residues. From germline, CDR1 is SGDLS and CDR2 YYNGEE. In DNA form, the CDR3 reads TGTGCCAGCAGCGTAGAACTGGAGAGATACACTGAAGCTTTCTTT. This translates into CASSVELERYTEAFF.

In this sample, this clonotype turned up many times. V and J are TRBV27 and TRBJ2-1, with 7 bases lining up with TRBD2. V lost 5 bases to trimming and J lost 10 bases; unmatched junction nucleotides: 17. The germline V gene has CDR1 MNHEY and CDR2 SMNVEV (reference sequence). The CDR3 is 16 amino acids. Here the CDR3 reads CASSPMGSGPKGEQFF. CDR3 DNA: TGTGCCAGCAGTCCGATGGGTAGCGGGCCAAAGGGGGAGCAGTTCTTC.